This entry lists 27 T cell receptor beta chains sequenced from one sample in a study of CD8 T cells in Susac syndrome (dated by TCRdb to about 2019). The method was the immunoSEQ multiplex PCR assay. RNA was extracted using the RNeasy kit, and roughly 0.45 to 1 microgram was reverse transcribed with random hexamers. TCRdb trimmed public reads at Q25 via fastp, called clones via MiXCR and kept in-frame beta chains. CDR3 protein sequences are deduplicated, and each keeps its most common genes and DNA. Within this sample are approximately 190,000 distinct CDR3 sequences, with around nine tenths of them counted one time only. The ten largest clones take up around 0.085% of the sample. The material sequenced was CD4+ T cells from PBMCs. The receptors originated from a human donor with Susac syndrome.

The genes are TRBV9 and TRBJ2-3; a possible D gene is TRBD2 (6 bases). The germline V gene encodes CDR1 SGDLS and CDR2 YYNGEE. This CDR3 is 16 amino acids long. Trimming took off 0 bases at V and 4 bases at J, with 15 bases between the two ends. In DNA form, the CDR3 reads TGTGCCAGCAGCGTAGGCGGTGGTAGCGGCGCAGATACGCAGTATTTT. Translated: CASSVGGGSGADTQYF.

The gene calls are TRBV30 and TRBJ2-1, with TRBD1 matching 8 bases. J gave up 3 bases and V 0 bases, and 7 bases lay outside the gene matches. This CDR3 has 16 residues. Germline assignment: CDR1 GTSNPN and CDR2 SVGIG (reference sequence). The CDR3 DNA follows: TGTGCCTGGAGTGTACTAAGAGGACAGGGCTACAATGAGCAGTTCTTC. Encoded protein: CAWSVLRGQGYNEQFF.

The chain employs TRBV20-1 and TRBJ1-5; maybe TRBD1 (6 bases). CDR1 is DFQATT and CDR2 is SNEGSKA in the germline V gene (reference sequence). The CDR3 extends over 14 amino acids. V lost 3 bases, J lost 3 bases, and 12 bases lay in between. The CDR3 bases are TGCAGTGCTAGTTACAGGGAATTCAATCAGCCCCAGCATTTT. Protein: CSASYREFNQPQHF.

This clonotype was recorded only once. The chain combines TRBV30 with TRBJ1-1, with 10 bases lining up with TRBD1. This CDR3 is built from 13 residues. Germline CDR1 is GTSNPN and CDR2 is SVGIG (reference sequence). With V trimmed by 5 bases and J by 3 bases, 3 bases remained unmatched. The CDR3 spells CAWLDRGHTEAFF. In DNA, the CDR3 is TGTGCCTGGCTAGACAGGGGGCACACTGAAGCTTTCTTT.

The V gene is TRBV14, the J gene TRBJ2-2, with no clear D. Germline CDR1 reads SGHDN; CDR2 reads FVKESK. V shed 4 bases and J shed 3 bases, with 3 bases lying between them. CDR3 length: 12 residues. The CDR3 coding sequence is TGTGCCAGCAGCCTCCACACCGGGGAGCTGTTTTTT. It is translated as CASSLHTGELFF.

This chain joins TRBV3-1 and TRBJ2-7; 9 bases fit TRBD1. The CDR3 has 13 amino acids. Germline trimming cut 3 bases from V and 8 bases from J; bases unmatched to any gene: 5. Germline V gene data show CDR1 as LGHDT and CDR2 as YNNKEL (reference sequence). DNA for the CDR3: TGTGCCAGCAGCCATGGGGACAGGGTCAAGCAGTACTTC. As protein: CASSHGDRVKQYF.

This chain links TRBV18 with TRBJ1-5, with 8 bases identical to TRBD1. V lost 3 bases and J lost 7; bases outside the gene matches: 11. Germline CDR1 reads KGHSH; CDR2 reads LQKENI. There are 16 residues in the CDR3. In nucleotides, the CDR3 is TGTGCCAGCTCACCTGACGACAGGGGAGCTTGGCAGCCCCAGCATTTT. Translated, it gives CASSPDDRGAWQPQHF.

The chain uses TRBV6-5 and TRBJ2-3, with D perhaps being TRBD1 or TRBD2 (6 bases each). The CDR3 length is 21 residues. Germline CDR1 reads MNHEY; CDR2 reads SVGAGI. Trimming shortened V by 7 bases and J by 4 bases, and 36 bases separated the two germline ends. In DNA form, the CDR3 reads TGTGCCAGCAAATTCCTCGGGTATCCGGTGCCGAGGGGGGAGTTATCAGATACGCAGTATTTT. It codes for CASKFLGYPVPRGELSDTQYF.

The chain uses TRBV30 and TRBJ2-7; D is possibly TRBD1 (6 bases). Germline CDR1 GTSNPN, CDR2 SVGIG (reference sequence). The CDR3 runs to 13 residues. Between the trimmed V and J ends, which lost 1 base and 6 bases, there was a span of 13 bases. The CDR3 region is CAWSARGSGEQYF. As DNA, the CDR3 is TGTGCCTGGAGTGCTAGGGGGTCTGGCGAGCAGTACTTC. Using reference TRBV30 and TRBJ2-7 for the parts outside the CDR3, the full variable domain is SQTIHQWPATLVQPVGSPLSLECTVEGTSNPNLYWYRQAAGRGLQLLFYSVGIGQISSEVPQNLSASRPQDRQFILSSKKLLLSDSGFYLCAWSARGSGEQYFGPGTRLTVT.

CDR3 nucleotides: TGTGCCAGCAGTTCTAGACAGGGACCCCCGAACACTGAAGCTTTCTTT. Protein: CASSSRQGPPNTEAFF. The V and J genes are TRBV12-3 or TRBV12-4 and TRBJ1-1, with 7 bases identical to TRBD1. The CDR3 has 16 amino acids. With V trimmed by 4 bases and J by 1 base, 9 bases remained unmatched.

V and J are TRBV3-1 and TRBJ2-1, with TRBD2 matching 11 bases. The CDR3 is 17 amino acids. The junction had 5 bases not matched to a gene; V was cut back by 0 bases and J by 4 bases. Germline-derived CDR1 and CDR2 are LGHDT and YNNKEL (reference sequence). Here the CDR3 reads CASSQDRGTSGYNEQFF. CDR3 in DNA: TGTGCCAGCAGCCAAGATCGCGGGACTAGCGGTTACAATGAGCAGTTCTTC.

The chain uses TRBV16 and TRBJ1-5; 7 bases match TRBD1. There are 15 residues in the CDR3. Per the germline V gene, CDR1 is KGHSY and CDR2 is FQNENV. Losses at the gene ends were 5 bases for V and 0 bases for J; bases not matched to a gene: 4. The CDR3 loop is CASSTTGVSNQPQHF. The DNA of the CDR3 is TGTGCCAGCAGCACAACAGGGGTTAGCAATCAGCCCCAGCATTTT. Full variable domain (rest looked up from reference TRBV16 and TRBJ1-5): GEEVAQTPKHLVRGEGQKAKLYCAPIKGHSYVFWYQQVLKNEFKFLISFQNENVFDETGMPKERFSAKCLPNSPCSLEIQATKLEDSAVYFCASSTTGVSNQPQHFGDGTRLSIL.

V gene TRBV19 combines with J gene TRBJ2-1; 10 bases match TRBD1. Germline lookup yields CDR1 LNHDA and CDR2 SQIVND (reference sequence). The ends lost 6 bases at V and 7 bases at J; junction bases unmatched: 12. The CDR3 totals 16 residues. In nucleotides, the CDR3 is TGTGCCAGTAGCCAAATAGGGGACAGGGGCTTAAATGAGCAGTTCTTC. It specifies CASSQIGDRGLNEQFF.

The chain couples TRBV28 to TRBJ2-5; D is undetermined. V shed 8 bases and J shed 5 bases, with 6 bases lying between them. This CDR3 is 10 amino acids long. The germline gives CDR1 MDHEN, CDR2 SYDVKM. CDR3: CASHGETQYF. The CDR3 DNA reads as TGTGCCAGCCATGGGGAGACCCAGTACTTC.

V is TRBV4-1 and J is TRBJ1-2; 8 positions match TRBD1. Germline CDR1 reads MGHRA; CDR2 reads YSYEKL. The V and J ends lost 2 bases and 8 bases, in that order; junction bases with no gene match: 7. The CDR3 consists of 14 residues. The CDR3 spells CASSQWSRGRGYTF. The CDR3 bases are TGCGCCAGCAGCCAATGGAGCAGGGGGCGAGGCTACACCTTC.

This chain joins TRBV19 and TRBJ2-3, with 7 bases fitting TRBD1. Germline lookup yields CDR1 LNHDA and CDR2 SQIVND (reference sequence). The CDR3 contains 13 residues. The V and J ends lost 5 bases and 3 bases, in that order; junction bases with no gene match: 2. The CDR3 DNA reads as TGTGCCAGTAGTGACAGGGATACAGATACGCAGTATTTT. Translation gives CASSDRDTDTQYF.

The genes are TRBV5-1 and TRBJ2-3; TRBD2 aligns across 13 bases. V lost 5 bases to trimming and J lost 2 bases; unmatched junction nucleotides: 2. The CDR3 length is 15 residues. The germline V gene has CDR1 SGHRS and CDR2 YFSETQ. The CDR3 coding sequence is TGCGCCAGCAGAGGACTAGCGGGGGTCACAGATACGCAGTATTTT. It translates to CASRGLAGVTDTQYF. Complete variable domain (other parts from reference TRBV5-1 and TRBJ2-3): KAGVTQTPRYLIKTRGQQVTLSCSPISGHRSVSWYQQTPGQGLQFLFEYFSETQRNKGNFPGRFSGRQFSNSRSEMNVSTLELGDSALYLCASRGLAGVTDTQYFGPGTRLTVL.

The V and J genes are TRBV10-3 and TRBJ2-7; possibly TRBD2 for D (6 bases). The length of the CDR3 is 15 residues. The V and J ends lost 0 bases and 0 bases respectively, with 9 bases between them. Germline V gene lookup returns CDR1 ENHRY and CDR2 SYGVKD. This CDR3 is CAISESQTSSYEQYF. DNA for the CDR3: TGTGCCATCAGTGAGTCTCAGACTAGCTCCTACGAGCAGTACTTC.

This chain connects TRBV27 to TRBJ2-7, with D perhaps assigned TRBD1 or TRBD2 (5 bases each). The ends were cut back, 6 bases at V and 7 bases at J, with 10 bases in the middle. Germline loops: CDR1 MNHEY, CDR2 SMNVEV (reference sequence). This CDR3 is built from 11 residues. The CDR3 DNA is TGTGCCAGCAGCGGGGCTGAAGAGCAGTACTTC. Translated: CASSGAEEQYF.

This chain joins TRBV7-9 and TRBJ2-7, with D hard to call. Germline V gene data show CDR1 as SEHNR and CDR2 as FQNEAQ (reference sequence). V was trimmed by 1 base and J by 2 bases, leaving 9 bases between them. This CDR3 has 14 amino acids. As DNA, the CDR3 is TGTGCCAGCAGCTTAGTCGGAAGAACCTACGAGCAGTACTTC. It specifies CASSLVGRTYEQYF.

The chain uses TRBV19 and TRBJ1-2; the D is unclear. The CDR3 consists of 17 residues. Germline values: CDR1 LNHDA, CDR2 SQIVND (reference sequence). Trimming shortened V by 6 bases and J by 8 bases, and 28 bases separated the two germline ends. The CDR3 DNA reads as TGTGCCAGTAGCACCTGGCTGGAGGACCGAACGTCTTGGGGCTACACCTTC. Its protein product is CASSTWLEDRTSWGYTF.

The chain joins TRBV10-3 to TRBJ1-2; D might be TRBD1 (5 bases). Trimming removed 10 bases at V and 8 bases at J, with 14 bases between. The CDR3 has 11 residues. Germline V CDR1 and CDR2: ENHRY, SYGVKD. The DNA of the CDR3 is TGTGCCAACTCCGGGACGTGGGGCTACACCTTC. This sequence encodes CANSGTWGYTF.

The rearrangement links TRBV5-1 to TRBJ1-1, with D possibly matching TRBD1 (6 bases). Germline loops: CDR1 SGHRS, CDR2 YFSETQ. This CDR3 is built from 14 residues. V lost 4 bases and J 1 base, leaving 11 bases between the germline ends. The CDR3 coding sequence is TGCGCCAGCAGCGAGGGACACACGAACACTGAAGCTTTCTTT. Translating gives CASSEGHTNTEAFF.

The rearrangement links TRBV28 to TRBJ1-3; possibly TRBD1 for D (5 bases). The CDR3 length is 14 residues. The germline V and J ends were trimmed by 11 bases and 2 bases, with 16 bases remaining between them. The germline V gene encodes CDR1 MDHEN and CDR2 SYDVKM. This CDR3 is CAAHGGSPGNTIYF. Here the CDR3 DNA reads TGTGCCGCTCACGGGGGTAGTCCTGGAAACACCATATATTTT.

This chain connects TRBV20-1 to TRBJ2-3; the D gene is possibly TRBD2 (7 bases). This CDR3 has 15 residues. Trimming stripped 3 bases from V and 5 bases from J, with 18 bases between. Germline V CDR1 and CDR2: DFQATT, SNEGSKA (reference sequence). CDR3 amino acids: CSARPRGGWIDTQYF. For the CDR3, the DNA is TGCAGTGCTAGGCCGCGCGGGGGCTGGATAGATACGCAGTATTTT.

The V and J genes are TRBV2 and TRBJ1-1; D unresolved. Germline V CDR1 and CDR2: SNHLY, FYNNEI. CDR3 length: 16 amino acids. V was pared by 6 bases and J by 4 bases, with 21 bases between. The chain's CDR3 is CASSPRPLSEGTEAFF. The CDR3 coding sequence is TGTGCCAGCAGCCCCCGCCCCTTGTCCGAGGGCACTGAAGCTTTCTTT.

The rearrangement uses TRBV20-1 and TRBJ1-2; TRBD1 matches 7 bases. Germline CDR1 is DFQATT and CDR2 is SNEGSKA (reference sequence). The J segment lost 3 bases and the V segment lost 6 bases, leaving 13 bases of the junction unmatched. The CDR3 extends over 15 amino acids. The CDR3 coding sequence is TGCAGTGCCCCCCGGGGAGGGGGCGCCGACTATGGCTACACCTTC. Translation: CSAPRGGGADYGYTF.